This entry describes one TCR beta chain. Its antigen is as yet unknown. Following extraction, RNA underwent reverse transcription to cDNA, which served as the sequencing template. Clones were sequenced by immunoSEQ multiplex PCR, and TCRdb holds only the in-frame ones, with some missing. Among 95,000 to 100,000 clones listed, 60% were seen once. This entry comes from a study of CD8+ T cells in alopecia areata. In the study overall: Twice daily, treated patients received 5 to 10 mg of oral tofacitinib.

Findings of the study overall: Tofacitinib produced a significant decrease in scalp clonality and in expanded CD8+ clones among the top 100. The study found that many expanded lesional clones persisted in scalp and blood during tofacitinib.

Treatment indicated: oral pan-JAK inhibitor, 5-10 mg twice daily. Trimming left V 3 bases short and J 7 bases short, with 10 bases between. From germline, CDR1 is GTSNPN and CDR2 SVGIG (reference sequence). The CDR3 loop spans 11 amino acids. This clonotype was sampled from a human donor with alopecia areata. V is TRBV30 and J is TRBJ2-7; possibly TRBD2 for D (5 bases). The sequences come from CD8+ T cells sorted from blood, collected at approximately week 60, from a patient treated with tofacitinib. CDR3 sequence reads: CAWSPGSEQYF. The CDR3 DNA reads TGTGCCTGGAGCCCGGGGTCGGAGCAGTACTTC.